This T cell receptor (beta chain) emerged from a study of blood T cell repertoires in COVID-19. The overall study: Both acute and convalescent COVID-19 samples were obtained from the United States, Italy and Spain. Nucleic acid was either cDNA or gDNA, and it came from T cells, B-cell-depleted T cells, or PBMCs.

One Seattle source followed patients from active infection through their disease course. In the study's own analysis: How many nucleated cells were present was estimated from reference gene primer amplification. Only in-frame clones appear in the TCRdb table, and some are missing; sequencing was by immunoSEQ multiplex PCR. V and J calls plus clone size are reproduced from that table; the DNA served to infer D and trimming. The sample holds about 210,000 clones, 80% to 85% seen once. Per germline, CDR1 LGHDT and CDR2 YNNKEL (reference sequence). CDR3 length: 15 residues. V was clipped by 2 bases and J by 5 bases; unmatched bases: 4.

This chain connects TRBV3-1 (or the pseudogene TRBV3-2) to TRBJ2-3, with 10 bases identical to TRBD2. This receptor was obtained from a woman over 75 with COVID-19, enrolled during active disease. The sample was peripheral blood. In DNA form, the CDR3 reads TGTGCCAGCAGCCAACCTAGCGGGGGTAGAGATACGCAGTATTTT. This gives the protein CASSQPSGGRDTQYF.